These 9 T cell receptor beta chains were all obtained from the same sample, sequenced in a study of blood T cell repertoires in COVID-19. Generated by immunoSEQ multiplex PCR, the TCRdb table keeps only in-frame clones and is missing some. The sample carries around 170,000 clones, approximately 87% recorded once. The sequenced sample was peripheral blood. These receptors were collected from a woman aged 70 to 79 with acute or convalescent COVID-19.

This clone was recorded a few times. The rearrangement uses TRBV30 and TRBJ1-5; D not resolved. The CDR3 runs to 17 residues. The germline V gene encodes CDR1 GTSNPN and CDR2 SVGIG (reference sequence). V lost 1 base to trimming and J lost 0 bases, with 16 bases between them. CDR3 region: CAWSAGGQTFSNQPQHF. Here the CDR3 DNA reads TGTGCCTGGAGTGCAGGCGGGCAGACATTTAGCAATCAGCCCCAGCATTTT.

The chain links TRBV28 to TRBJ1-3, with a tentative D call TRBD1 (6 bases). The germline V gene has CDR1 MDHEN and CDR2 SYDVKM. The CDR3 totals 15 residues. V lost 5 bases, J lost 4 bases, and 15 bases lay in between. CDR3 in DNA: TGTGCCAGCAGTCCCTACAGGGTTTCGGGAAACACCATATATTTT. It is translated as CASSPYRVSGNTIYF.

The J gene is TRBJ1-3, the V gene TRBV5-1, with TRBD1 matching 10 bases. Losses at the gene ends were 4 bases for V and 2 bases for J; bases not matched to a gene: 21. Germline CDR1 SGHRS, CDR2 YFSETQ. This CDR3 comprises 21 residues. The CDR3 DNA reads TGCGCCAGCAGCCCCGATCTTCAAAAAAAAGGACAGGGGGTAACTGGAAACACCATATATTTT. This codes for CASSPDLQKKGQGVTGNTIYF.

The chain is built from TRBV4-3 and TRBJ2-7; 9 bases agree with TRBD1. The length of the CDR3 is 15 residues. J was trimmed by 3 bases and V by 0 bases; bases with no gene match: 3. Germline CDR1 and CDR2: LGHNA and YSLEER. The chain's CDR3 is CASSQEYRGLYEQYF. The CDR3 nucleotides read TGCGCCAGCAGCCAAGAATACAGGGGGCTCTACGAGCAGTACTTC.

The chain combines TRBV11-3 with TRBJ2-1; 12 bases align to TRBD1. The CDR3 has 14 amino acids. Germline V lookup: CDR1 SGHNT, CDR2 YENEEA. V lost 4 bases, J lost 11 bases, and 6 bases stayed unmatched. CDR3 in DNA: TGTGCCAGCAGCTACGGGACAGGGGGCTCAAAGCAGTTCTTC. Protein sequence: CASSYGTGGSKQFF. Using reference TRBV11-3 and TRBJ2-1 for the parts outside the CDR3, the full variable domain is EAGVVQSPRYKIIEKKQPVAFWCNPISGHNTLYWYLQNLGQGPELLIRYENEEAVDDSQLPKDRFSAERLKGVDSTLKIQPAELGDSAVYLCASSYGTGGSKQFFGPGTRLTVL.

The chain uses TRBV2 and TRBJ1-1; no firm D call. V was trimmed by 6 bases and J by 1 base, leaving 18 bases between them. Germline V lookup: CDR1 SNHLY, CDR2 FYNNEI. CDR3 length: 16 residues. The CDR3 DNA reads TGTGCCAGCAGCGAAAGTGGGCAGGTACGGAACACTGAAGCTTTCTTT. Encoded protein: CASSESGQVRNTEAFF.

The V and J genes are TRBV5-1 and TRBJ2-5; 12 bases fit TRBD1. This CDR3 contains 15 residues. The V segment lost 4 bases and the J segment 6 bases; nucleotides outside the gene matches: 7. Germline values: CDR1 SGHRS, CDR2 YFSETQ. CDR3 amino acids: CASSPGTGGLKTQYF. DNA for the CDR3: TGCGCCAGCAGCCCCGGGACAGGGGGCCTGAAGACCCAGTACTTC.

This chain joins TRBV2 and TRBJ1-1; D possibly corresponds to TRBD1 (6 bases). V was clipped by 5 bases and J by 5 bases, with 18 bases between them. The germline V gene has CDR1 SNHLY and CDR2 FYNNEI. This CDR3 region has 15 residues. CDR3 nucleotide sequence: TGTGCCAGCAGTATACAGGGACCTCCCGGGACTGAAGCTTTCTTT. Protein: CASSIQGPPGTEAFF.

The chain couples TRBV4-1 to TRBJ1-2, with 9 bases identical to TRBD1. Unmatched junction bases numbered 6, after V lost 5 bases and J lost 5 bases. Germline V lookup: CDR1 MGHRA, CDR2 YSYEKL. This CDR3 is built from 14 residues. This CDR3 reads CASSASGTGYGYTF. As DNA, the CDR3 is TGCGCCAGCAGCGCGTCCGGGACAGGGTATGGCTACACCTTC.